This TCR beta chain was sequenced during a study of blood T cell repertoires in COVID-19. Study as a whole: Samples of COVID-19 (acute and convalescent) were obtained from the United States, Italy and Spain. T cells, B-cell-depleted T cells, or PBMCs supplied cDNA or gDNA.

This CDR3 comprises 16 residues. V lost 4 bases and J 4 bases, leaving 19 bases between the germline ends. Germline values: CDR1 SGHVS, CDR2 FQNEAQ. In the original workflow: Using reference gene primer amplification, nucleated cell counts were estimated. Some clones are missing from TCRdb's copy, which holds only in-frame ones; the method was immunoSEQ multiplex PCR. V and J calls and clone size are as listed in that table; D and trimming were resolved from the DNA. Among about 180,000 clones, 70% to 90% were seen once, and the ten largest hold roughly 2.8%. The sequence was collected from a woman in her twenties or thirties with active or convalescent COVID-19. V and J are TRBV7-8 and TRBJ1-1, with unresolved D. The sequencing input was peripheral blood. CDR3 loop: CASSWHEWPGATEAFF. The DNA for the CDR3 is TGTGCCAGCAGCTGGCATGAGTGGCCAGGCGCCACTGAAGCTTTCTTT.